This record concerns one T cell receptor beta chain sequence. Its recognized antigen is unknown. No qualities accompany the bases; no much larger clone lies one base away. These data are taken from a study of brain metastases from non-small cell lung cancer (dated by TCRdb to between 2019 and 2020). With regard to the full study: The study profiled the immune microenvironment of paired resected primary tumors and brain metastases taken from patients with non-small-cell lung cancer.

The cohort comprised roughly 39 patients with surgically resected non-small-cell lung cancer who had both primary tumor and brain metastasis specimens. Archival formalin-fixed, paraffin-embedded tissues were used as the tumor specimens. V ends up 4 bases short and J 3 bases short, with an unmatched junction base count of 11. CDR1 is given as MDHEN and CDR2 as SYDVKM, both from the germline V gene. The CDR3 numbers 16 residues from cysteine through phenylalanine. The only DNA kept is the CDR3, 48 bases in frame from the first base. Points the paper makes about the study in general: T-cell infiltration was lower in brain metastases than in primary tumors (P < 0.001). Paired brain metastases and primary tumors largely shared TCR repertoires, although T-cell densities in the metastases were sparse. Compared with the matched primary tumors, about 62% of brain metastases appeared to show expanded T-cell clones.

The protocol used for the library was the immunoSEQ multiplex PCR assay. T-cell receptor beta chain repertoire sequencing was carried out together with a 770-gene immune expression panel. This immuneACCESS table, as held by TCRdb, lists in-frame sequences with V and J called but not all clones. Of the missing ones, under half trace to an unresolved V gene in checked studies; the others have no known cause. The sample yields approximately 700 clones; roughly nine tenths were counted once. Jointly, the top ten make up over 10% of the sample. The clonotype comes from a donor at least 40 years old with non-small cell lung cancer. The V and J segments used are TRBV28 and TRBJ1-1; the junction holds 7 bases that match TRBD1. The sample comprised primary lung tumor tissue. This sample's cell subset or site label indicates: primary lung tumor paired with brain metastasis. This receptor carries the CDR3 CASSSPRTGPYTEAFF. In nucleotide form, the sequence is TGTGCCAGCAGTTCCCCCAGGACAGGCCCCTACACTGAAGCTTTCTTT.